This T cell receptor (beta chain) derives from a study of OX40 agonist ivuxolimab in advanced cancers. The CDR3 totals 16 residues. CDR1 is SGHRS, CDR2 YFSETQ, per germline. The V segment lost 2 bases and the J segment 3 bases; nucleotides outside the gene matches: 9. This clone has a single count. Assay used: immunoSEQ multiplex PCR; TCRdb lists only in-frame clones, some missing. The sample contains roughly 62,000 clones, 84% of which appear only once. Source: CD4+ or CD8+ T cells sorted from blood, taken in a trial of the OX40 agonist ivuxolimab. The TCR was taken from an adult with an advanced solid tumor such as melanoma, head and neck, liver or kidney cancer. V gene TRBV5-1 combines with J gene TRBJ2-7, with 9 bases identical to TRBD1. The CDR3 protein is CASSFHHSTGGYEQYF. The CDR3 nucleotides are TGCGCCAGCAGCTTCCACCACTCGACAGGGGGCTACGAGCAGTACTTC.